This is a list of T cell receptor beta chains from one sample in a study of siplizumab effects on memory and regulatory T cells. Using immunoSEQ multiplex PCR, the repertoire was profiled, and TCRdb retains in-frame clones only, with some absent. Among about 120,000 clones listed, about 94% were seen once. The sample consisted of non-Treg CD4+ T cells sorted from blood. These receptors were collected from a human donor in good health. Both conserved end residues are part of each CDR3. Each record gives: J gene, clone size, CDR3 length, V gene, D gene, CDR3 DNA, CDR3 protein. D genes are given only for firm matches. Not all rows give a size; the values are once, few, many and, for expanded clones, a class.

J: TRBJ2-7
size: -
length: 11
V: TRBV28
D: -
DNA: TGTGCCAGCTGTAGCGCTCGAGAGCAGTACTTC
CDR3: CASCSAREQYF

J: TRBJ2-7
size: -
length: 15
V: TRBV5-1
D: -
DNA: TGCGCCAGCAGCTTGGCCAGCGGTTCGTCCTACGAGCAGTACTTC
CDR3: CASSLASGSSYEQYF

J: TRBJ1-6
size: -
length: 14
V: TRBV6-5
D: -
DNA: TGTGCCAGCAGTTCGGGGCCCTATAATTCACCCCTCCACTTT
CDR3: CASSSGPYNSPLHF

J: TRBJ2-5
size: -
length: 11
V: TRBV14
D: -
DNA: TGTGCCAGCAGCCAGGAAGAGACCCAGTACTTC
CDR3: CASSQEETQYF

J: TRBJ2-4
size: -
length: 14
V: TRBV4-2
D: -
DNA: TGTGCCAGCAGCCGAGGAGGGGGGGAAAACATTCAGTACTTC
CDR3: CASSRGGGENIQYF

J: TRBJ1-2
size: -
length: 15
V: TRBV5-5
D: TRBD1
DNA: TGTGCCAGCAGCGTAGCGACAGGGGAACCGCTCGGCTACACCTTC
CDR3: CASSVATGEPLGYTF

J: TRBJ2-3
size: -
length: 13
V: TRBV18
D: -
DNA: TGTGCCAGCTCTCCGGCGTCCACAGATACGCAGTATTTT
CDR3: CASSPASTDTQYF

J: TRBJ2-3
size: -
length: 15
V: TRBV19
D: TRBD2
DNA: TGTGCCAGTAGGGAGCGGGGGGTCTCTCCAGATACGCAGTATTTT
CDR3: CASRERGVSPDTQYF

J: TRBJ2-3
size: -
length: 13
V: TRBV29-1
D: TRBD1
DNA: TGCAGCGTTGAGCAGGGGGCAAGAGATACGCAGTATTTT
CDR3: CSVEQGARDTQYF

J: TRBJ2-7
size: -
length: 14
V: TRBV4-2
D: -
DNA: TGTGCCAGCAGCCAAGATAAGGGCCCCTACGAGCAGTACTTC
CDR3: CASSQDKGPYEQYF

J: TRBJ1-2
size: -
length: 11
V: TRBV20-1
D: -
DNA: TGCAGTGCCAGTACTGGCTATGGCTACACCTTC
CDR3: CSASTGYGYTF

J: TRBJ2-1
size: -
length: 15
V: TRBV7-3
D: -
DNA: TGTGCCAGCAGCTTCCTAGGTTCGGCCTACAATGAGCAGTTCTTC
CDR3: CASSFLGSAYNEQFF

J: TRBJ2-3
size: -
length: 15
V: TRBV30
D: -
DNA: TGTGCCTGGAGTGAAGGACCGTCTAGCAGAGATACGCAGTATTTT
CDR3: CAWSEGPSSRDTQYF

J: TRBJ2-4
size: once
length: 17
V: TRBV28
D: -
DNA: TGTGCCAGCAGTCCATACCCCCCCCGTTCGTCCAAAAACATTCAGTACTTC
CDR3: CASSPYPPRSSKNIQYF

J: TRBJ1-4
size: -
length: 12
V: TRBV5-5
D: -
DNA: TGTGCCAGCAGCTGGACGACAGAAAAACTGTTTTTT
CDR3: CASSWTTEKLFF

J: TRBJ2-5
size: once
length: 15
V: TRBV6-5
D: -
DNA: TGTGCCAGCAGTTACTGGCTAGAGGGCGGAGAGACCCAGTACTTC
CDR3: CASSYWLEGGETQYF

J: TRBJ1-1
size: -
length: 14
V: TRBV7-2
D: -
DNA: TGTGCCAGCAGCCAAAAGGGAGTGAACACTGAAGCTTTCTTT
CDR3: CASSQKGVNTEAFF

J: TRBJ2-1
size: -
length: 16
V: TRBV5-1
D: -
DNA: TGCGCCAGCAGCTGGGGACGGGGGACTTCTGCTTTGGAGCAGTTCTTC
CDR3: CASSWGRGTSALEQFF

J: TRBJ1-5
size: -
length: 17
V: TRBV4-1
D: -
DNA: TGCGCCAGCAGCCAAACGGGCGCTCCCTATAGCAATCAGCCCCAGCATTTT
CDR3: CASSQTGAPYSNQPQHF

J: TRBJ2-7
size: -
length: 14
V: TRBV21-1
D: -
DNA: TGTGCCAGCATCAGGGCAGGGTGTAGGAGCGAGCAGTACTTC
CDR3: CASIRAGCRSEQYF

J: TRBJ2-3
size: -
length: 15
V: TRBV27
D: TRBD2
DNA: TGTGCCAGCAGTTTAGCGGGGGAAGGCACAGATACGCAGTATTTT
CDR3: CASSLAGEGTDTQYF

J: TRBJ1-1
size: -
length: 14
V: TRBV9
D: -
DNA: TGTGCCAGCAGCCAAGAAGGGTTGAACACTGAAGCTTTCTTT
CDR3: CASSQEGLNTEAFF

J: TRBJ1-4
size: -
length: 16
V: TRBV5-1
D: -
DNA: TGCGCCAGCAGCTTGGGCGACAGTGCAACTAATGAAAAACTGTTTTTT
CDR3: CASSLGDSATNEKLFF

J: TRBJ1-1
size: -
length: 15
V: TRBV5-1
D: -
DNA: TGCGCCAGCAGCGCCCCCGGGACACTGAACACTGAAGCTTTCTTT
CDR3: CASSAPGTLNTEAFF

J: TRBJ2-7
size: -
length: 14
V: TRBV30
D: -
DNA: TGTGCCTGGAGTGGGGGGCCAGGTCCCTACGAGCAGTACTTC
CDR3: CAWSGGPGPYEQYF

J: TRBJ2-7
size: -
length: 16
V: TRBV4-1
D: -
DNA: TGCGCCAGCAGCCAAGAGAGTCTCAGGGGCTGGAGCGAGCAGTACTTC
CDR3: CASSQESLRGWSEQYF

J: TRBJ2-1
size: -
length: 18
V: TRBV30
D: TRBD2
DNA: TGTGCCTGGAGTTCTCTAGCGGTGGCTCTTCCTTCCTACAATGAGCAGTTCTTC
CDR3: CAWSSLAVALPSYNEQFF

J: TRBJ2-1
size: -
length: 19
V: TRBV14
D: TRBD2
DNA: TGTGCCGGTAATCCGCGGGGGAGCACGCTAGCCCACTCCTACAATGAGCAGTTCTTC
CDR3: CAGNPRGSTLAHSYNEQFF

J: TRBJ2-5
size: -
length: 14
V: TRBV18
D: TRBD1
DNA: TGTGCCAGCTCACCAGGGACAGGGGAGGAGACCCAGTACTTC
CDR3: CASSPGTGEETQYF

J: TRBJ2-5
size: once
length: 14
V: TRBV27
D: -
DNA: TGTGCCAGCACCTCCTGGGGCAGAAAAGAGACCCAGTACTTC
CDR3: CASTSWGRKETQYF

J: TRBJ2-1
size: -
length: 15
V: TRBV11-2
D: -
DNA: TGTGCCAGCAGCTTGCGTATCAGCTCCTACAATGAGCAGTTCTTC
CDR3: CASSLRISSYNEQFF

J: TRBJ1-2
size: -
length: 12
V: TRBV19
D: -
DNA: TGTGCCAGTAGGACGGAGATCTATGGCTACACCTTC
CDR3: CASRTEIYGYTF

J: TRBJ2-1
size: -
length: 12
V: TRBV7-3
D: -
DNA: TGTGCCAGCAGCTTAGATTTAAATGAGCAGTTCTTC
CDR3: CASSLDLNEQFF

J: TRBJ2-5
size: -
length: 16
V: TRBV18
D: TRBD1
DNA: TGTGCCAGCTCACCACCGCCGCCAGGGGGCTTAGAGACCCAGTACTTC
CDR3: CASSPPPPGGLETQYF

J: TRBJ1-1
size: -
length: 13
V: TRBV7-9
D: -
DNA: TGTGCCAGCAGCTTAGGCGGGCACAATGAAGCTTTCTTT
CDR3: CASSLGGHNEAFF

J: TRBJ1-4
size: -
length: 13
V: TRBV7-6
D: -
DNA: TGTGCCAGTACAGGGTCCGGGGTTGAAAAACTGTTTTTT
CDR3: CASTGSGVEKLFF

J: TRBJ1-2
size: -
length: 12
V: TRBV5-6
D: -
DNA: TGTGCCAGCGGTTTAACAGGGCCTGGCTACACCTTC
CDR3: CASGLTGPGYTF

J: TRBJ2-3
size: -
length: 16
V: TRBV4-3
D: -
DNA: TGCGCCAGCAGCCAAGTAGTGGGGCGAAACACAGATACGCAGTATTTT
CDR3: CASSQVVGRNTDTQYF

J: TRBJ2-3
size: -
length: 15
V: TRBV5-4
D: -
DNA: TGTGCCAGCAGCTTGTTCGGGGGTAGCACAGATACGCAGTATTTT
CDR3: CASSLFGGSTDTQYF